These T cell receptor beta chains were read from a single sample in a study of CD8 T cells in Susac syndrome. TCRdb processed the immunoSEQ multiplex PCR reads anew with MiXCR; each CDR3 protein has one entry. The sample contains some 75,000 distinct CDR3 sequences, approximately 94% of which appear only once. The sequenced sample consisted of CD8+ T cells from PBMCs. The receptors were gathered from a human donor with Susac syndrome. The CDR3 runs from the conserved cysteine through the conserved F or W. D genes are given only for firm matches. Some rows mark clone size as missing; the rest say once, few, many or name a class of expanded clone.

J: TRBJ1-1; V: TRBV7-9; size: NA; D: NA; DNA: TGTGCCAGCAGCCGGGATAGGAATGAAGCTTTCTTT; CDR3: CASSRDRNEAFF
J: TRBJ2-3; V: TRBV3-1; size: NA; D: TRBD2; DNA: TGTGCCAGCAGCCCCCTCGAAGGACTAGCGGGAATGACGCAGTATTTT; CDR3: CASSPLEGLAGMTQYF
J: TRBJ1-5; V: TRBV5-5; size: NA; D: NA; DNA: TGTGCCAGCAGTCCTTTACCCACCGGGGCCTATAGCAATCAGCCCCAGCATTTT; CDR3: CASSPLPTGAYSNQPQHF
J: TRBJ2-1; V: TRBV20-1; size: NA; D: NA; DNA: TGCAGTGCTAGGGCTATTCCAACGCGTGACAGGTCAAGCTCCTACAATGAGCAGTTCTTC; CDR3: CSARAIPTRDRSSSYNEQFF
J: TRBJ2-2; V: TRBV7-3; size: NA; D: NA; DNA: TGTGCCAGCACCCCATTAGGCAGGGCCGGGGAGCTGTTTTTT; CDR3: CASTPLGRAGELFF
J: TRBJ2-7; V: TRBV19; size: NA; D: NA; DNA: TGTGCCAGTAGTGCCTCCGTTGGGACACTGTACGAGCAGTACTTC; CDR3: CASSASVGTLYEQYF
J: TRBJ2-2; V: TRBV2; size: NA; D: NA; DNA: TGTGCCAGCTCCGGGGCCTGGGAGCTGTTTTTT; CDR3: CASSGAWELFF
J: TRBJ2-1; V: TRBV18; size: NA; D: NA; DNA: TGTGCCAGCTCACCGACACTTTTGAGCTCCTACAATGAGCAGTTCTTC; CDR3: CASSPTLLSSYNEQFF
J: TRBJ1-2; V: TRBV6-2/TRBV6-3; size: once; D: NA; DNA: TGTGCCAGCAGTTACTCCGTCGGGACGAGCTATGGCTACACCTTC; CDR3: CASSYSVGTSYGYTF
J: TRBJ2-5; V: TRBV20-1; size: NA; D: TRBD1; DNA: TGCAGTGCTAGAGGGGACAGGCCCTTGGGGACCCAGTACTTC; CDR3: CSARGDRPLGTQYF